This T cell receptor (beta chain) was sequenced for a study of blood T cell repertoires in COVID-19. The wider study: Donors in the United States, Italy and Spain gave samples during acute or convalescent COVID-19. Sample material is recorded as cDNA or gDNA derived from T cells, B-cell-depleted T cells, or PBMCs.

The germline V gene has CDR1 SGHTA and CDR2 FQGNSA. After removal of 5 bases from V and 8 bases from J, the junction contained 5 bases not matched to a gene. This CDR3 comprises 12 residues. In the study's own analysis: By means of reference gene primer amplification, nucleated cell counts were estimated. The repertoire was sequenced with immunoSEQ multiplex PCR; TCRdb's copy has only in-frame clones and lacks some. Clone size and V and J calls were adopted from that table, with D and trimming inferred from the DNA. Among a few hundred thousand clones, around 87% were seen once, and the ten largest hold approximately 6.8%. Remarks on this clone: This specimen includes other DNA sequences encoding the same CDR3.

This sequence was found in a woman in her 70s with active or convalescent COVID-19. Sequencing input: peripheral blood. The chain is built from TRBV7-2 and TRBJ1-1; 7 nucleotides align to TRBD1. The CDR3 nucleotides read TGTGCCAGCAGCCCGAACAGGGGCGAAGCTTTCTTT. Translated: CASSPNRGEAFF.